The 23 T cell receptor beta chains in this list originate from one sample, sequenced in a study of preoperative IRX-2 immunotherapy in early breast cancer. Assay: immunoSEQ multiplex PCR; the TCRdb copy retains only in-frame clones and omits some. The sample lists 35,000 to 40,000 clones; approximately 85% were seen once. Treatment: preoperative locoregional IRX-2 cytokine immunotherapy. This specimen was lymph node tissue, taken after IRX-2 immunotherapy. The receptors shown here come from a human donor with breast cancer.

This chain uses TRBV6-8 with TRBJ1-3; D perhaps matches TRBD1 (5 bases). V was clipped by 2 bases and J by 2 bases, with 13 bases between them. CDR1 is MNHGY, CDR2 SAAAGT, per germline. This CDR3 has 16 amino acids. CDR3 sequence reads: CASSYRGGSTGNTIYF. CDR3 in DNA: TGTGCCAGCAGTTACCGCGGGGGGTCGACTGGAAACACCATATATTTT.

Details on this clone: Its ends do not fully match the called genes, so a read error is possible. The chain joins TRBV28 to TRBJ1-2; D uncertain. The germline gives CDR1 MDHEN, CDR2 SYDVKM. CDR3 size: 12 residues. This chain's CDR3 is CTSSLPPYGYTF. The CDR3 DNA follows: TGTACCAGCAGTCTGCCCCCTTATGGCTACACCTTC.

This sequence joins TRBV18 and TRBJ2-1; D is undetermined. Germline CDR1 reads KGHSH; CDR2 reads LQKENI. The CDR3 runs 16 residues. Trimming removed 2 bases at V and 0 bases at J, with 11 bases between. CDR3 nucleotide sequence: TGTGCCAGCTCACCATTGGTGGACGGCTCCTACAATGAGCAGTTCTTC. Translation gives CASSPLVDGSYNEQFF.

This chain links TRBV18 with TRBJ1-2, with D perhaps TRBD1 (6 bases). V was shortened by 2 bases and J by 0 bases, with 16 bases between the two germline ends. Germline loops: CDR1 KGHSH, CDR2 LQKENI. The CDR3 contains 17 residues. CDR3 amino acids: CASSPGSLDSTNYGYTF. The DNA for the CDR3 is TGTGCCAGCTCACCAGGGTCCTTGGACAGTACTAACTATGGCTACACCTTC. The whole variable domain, filled in from reference TRBV18 and TRBJ1-2, reads NAGVMQNPRHLVRRRGQEARLRCSPMKGHSHVYWYRQLPEEGLKFMVYLQKENIIDESGMPKERFSAEFPKEGPSILRIQQVVRGDSAAYFCASSPGSLDSTNYGYTFGSGTRLTVV.

The chain carries TRBV28 and TRBJ2-7; perhaps D is TRBD1 or TRBD2 (5 bases each). Germline CDR1 MDHEN, CDR2 SYDVKM. The CDR3 totals 14 residues. Trimming left V 3 bases short and J 4 bases short, with 13 bases between. CDR3 in DNA: TGTGCCAGCAGTTTTGGGCTGAGGGGATACGAGCAGTACTTC. This codes for CASSFGLRGYEQYF.

The chain links TRBV18 to TRBJ1-4; no reliable D call. V lost 1 base and J lost 6, with 6 bases in between. Germline CDR1 and CDR2: KGHSH and LQKENI. CDR3 size: 13 residues. The CDR3 DNA reads as TGTGCCAGCTCACCACAGCAAGATGAAAAACTGTTTTTT. Amino acid sequence: CASSPQQDEKLFF.

The rearrangement joins TRBV5-1 to TRBJ1-6; 8 positions match TRBD1. The V segment lost 4 bases and the J segment 14 bases; nucleotides outside the gene matches: 17. This CDR3 is built from 16 residues. Germline CDR1 is SGHRS and CDR2 is YFSETQ. The chain's CDR3 is CASSEDRDEGLAALHF. The DNA for the CDR3 is TGCGCCAGCAGCGAGGACAGGGATGAGGGACTGGCGGCCCTCCACTTT.

The V call is TRBV5-1, the J call TRBJ1-4; D is unresolved. There are 16 residues in the CDR3. The germline CDR1 and CDR2 sequences are SGHRS and YFSETQ. V dropped 5 bases and J dropped 4 bases, with 18 bases sitting between them. As DNA, the CDR3 is TGCGCCAGCAGTCCCGCCCGGGGAGGCTTTAATGAAAAACTGTTTTTT. Protein sequence: CASSPARGGFNEKLFF.

The rearrangement uses TRBV6-8 and TRBJ2-7; possible D gene TRBD1, 5 bases. The germline CDR1 and CDR2 sequences are MNHGY and SAAAGT. The CDR3 has 15 amino acids. Trimming left V 5 bases short and J 8 bases short, with 22 bases between. This CDR3 reads CASSQGSPINGKQYF. CDR3 nucleotides: TGTGCCAGCAGTCAGGGTTCCCCGATCAATGGGAAGCAGTACTTC.

The chain is built from TRBV7-8 and TRBJ1-2; 8 bases are shared with TRBD1. The CDR3 is 13 amino acids. Unmatched junction bases numbered 5, after V lost 5 bases and J lost 6 bases. The V gene's germline CDR1 is SGHVS and CDR2 FQNEAQ. The CDR3 loop reads CASSPRDRNGYTF. For the CDR3, the DNA is TGTGCCAGCAGCCCTCGGGACAGGAATGGCTACACCTTC.

V and J are TRBV6-8 and TRBJ2-5, with no clear D. Germline loops: CDR1 MNHGY, CDR2 SAAAGT. The CDR3 has 13 residues. V was cut by 6 bases and J by 5 bases, with 13 bases left in between. In nucleotides, the CDR3 is TGTGCCAGCAGAGGAACGGGTAGGGAGACCCAGTACTTC. This encodes CASRGTGRETQYF.

The chain is built from TRBV18 and TRBJ1-5, with D possibly TRBD1 on 5 matching bases. CDR3 size: 16 residues. V lost 4 bases, J lost 0 bases, and 13 bases lay in between. The V gene's germline CDR1 is KGHSH and CDR2 LQKENI. This CDR3 is CASSQAGLSSNQPQHF. DNA for the CDR3: TGTGCCAGCTCACAGGCGGGGCTTTCTAGCAATCAGCCCCAGCATTTT.

This rearrangement joins TRBV6-8 to TRBJ2-3; 10 nucleotides match TRBD2. The junction had 7 bases not matched to a gene; V was cut back by 8 bases and J by 2 bases. This CDR3 spans 15 amino acids. Per germline, CDR1 MNHGY and CDR2 SAAAGT. Written as DNA, the CDR3 is TGTGCCAGCTACGGGACTAGCGACCTCACAGATACGCAGTATTTT. Translating it yields CASYGTSDLTDTQYF.

Only a few counts were recorded for this clone. The chain joins TRBV12-1 to TRBJ2-1; the table's D gene call, TRBD1, was not cross checked with the DNA. TRBV12-1 is a listed pseudogene. The CDR3 consists of 15 residues. CDR3 sequence reads: CASSTPHDSLNEQFF. In nucleotides, the CDR3 is TGTGCCAGCAGTACTCCTCACGACAGCCTCAATGAGCAGTTCTTC.

The chain links TRBV6-8 to TRBJ2-7; TRBD1 aligns across 8 bases. The ends lost 6 bases at V and 5 bases at J; junction bases unmatched: 12. The CDR3 is made up of 15 amino acids. CDR1 and CDR2 (germline): MNHGY, SAAAGT. The CDR3 DNA is TGTGCCAGCAGGATGGGAGGACAGGGACGGGACGAGCAGTACTTC. Translating it yields CASRMGGQGRDEQYF.

This chain uses TRBV7-7 with TRBJ1-1; TRBD1 matches 11 bases. The J segment lost 11 bases and the V segment lost 3 bases, leaving 20 bases of the junction unmatched. Germline-derived CDR1 and CDR2 are SSHAT and FNYEAQ (reference sequence). The CDR3 has 18 amino acids. In DNA form, the CDR3 reads TGTGCCAGCAGCTTTGTGGTGGGACAGGGGGTGGAAAGGGGTGAGGCTTTCTTT. Amino acids: CASSFVVGQGVERGEAFF.

V and J are TRBV7-1 and TRBJ1-3; D may be TRBD1 (6 bases). TRBV7-1 is an ORF; its function is uncertain. This CDR3 is built from 15 residues. V gave up 5 bases and J gave up 0 bases, with 11 bases separating them. The CDR3 here is CASSARGSSGNTIYF. The CDR3 bases are TGTGCCAGCAGCGCCAGGGGAAGCTCTGGAAACACCATATATTTT.

This clone was detected only once. Sequence at one end of the junction differs from germline and may be a read error. CDR3 amino acids: CAISSGLAGAKGEQFF. CDR3 in DNA: TGTGCCATCAGTTCCGGACTAGCGGGGGCCAAGGGAGAGCAGTTCTTC. The chain joins TRBV6-8 to TRBJ2-1; 13 nucleotides match TRBD2. From germline, CDR1 is MNHGY and CDR2 SAAAGT. The CDR3 contains 16 residues.

This clone was counted a few times. The chain uses TRBV1 and TRBJ1-3; the tabulated D call, TRBD1, remains unverified against the DNA. TRBV1 is noted as a pseudogene. The length of the CDR3 is 14 residues. The CDR3 is CASSQPGTSNTIYF. The CDR3 coding sequence is TGCGCCAGCAGCCAACCAGGGACATCGAACACCATATATTTT.

This rearrangement joins TRBV6-8 to TRBJ2-7, with TRBD2 matching 8 bases. Germline V gives CDR1 MNHGY, CDR2 SAAAGT. J gave up 4 bases and V 11 bases, and 16 bases lay outside the gene matches. This CDR3 is built from 15 residues. In DNA, the CDR3 is TGTGCCTCCCACGGGCGAGCGGGGGCCCAATACGAGCAGTACTTC. It specifies CASHGRAGAQYEQYF.

This sequence joins TRBV19 and TRBJ2-7; TRBD1 agrees at 7 bases. This CDR3 has 16 amino acids. Germline V gives CDR1 LNHDA, CDR2 SQIVND (reference sequence). V was clipped by 6 bases and J by 4 bases; unmatched bases: 15. The CDR3 spells CASSPRQGVGFYEQYF. The CDR3 nucleotides are TGTGCCAGTAGCCCCCGACAGGGCGTGGGGTTTTACGAGCAGTACTTC.

The chain combines TRBV7-8 with TRBJ2-7; 9 nucleotides align to TRBD1. Germline V gene sequence: CDR1 SGHVS, CDR2 FQNEAQ. The CDR3 consists of 15 residues. With 6 bases clipped from V and 3 bases from J, the junction kept 9 bases outside the gene matches. The CDR3 DNA is TGTGCCAGCAGGGGGACAGGGACTAACTTCTACGAGCAGTACTTC. It specifies CASRGTGTNFYEQYF. Using reference TRBV7-8 and TRBJ2-7 for the parts outside the CDR3, the full variable domain is GAGVSQSPRYKVAKRGQDVALRCDPISGHVSLFWYQQALGQGPEFLTYFQNEAQLDKSGLPSDRFFAERPEGSVSTLKIQRTQQEDSAVYLCASRGTGTNFYEQYFGPGTRLTVT.

The chain has TRBV11-3 and TRBJ1-1; TRBD1 matches 11 bases. This CDR3 is built from 15 residues. V lost 5 bases and J lost 3; bases outside the gene matches: 5. Germline lookup yields CDR1 SGHNT and CDR2 YENEEA. The CDR3 bases are TGTGCCAGCAGCACCCCGGGACAGGGGGACACTGAAGCTTTCTTT. This sequence encodes CASSTPGQGDTEAFF.